The 21 T cell receptor beta chains presented below share a single source sample, sequenced in a study of CD8+ T cells in alopecia areata. Following RNA extraction, reverse transcription yielded cDNA that acted as the sequencing template. Measured with immunoSEQ multiplex PCR; TCRdb has only the in-frame clones, and not every one. The sample contains 150,000 to 200,000 clones, about 60% of which appear only once. The sequencing here drew on CD4+ T cells sorted from blood, taken at week 0. The receptors here all came from a human donor with alopecia areata.

This clone was observed a handful of times. The gene calls are TRBV7-7 and TRBJ2-2, with D tentatively TRBD2 (5 bases). Germline CDR1 is SSHAT and CDR2 is FNYEAQ (reference sequence). V was clipped by 5 bases and J by 7 bases, with 8 bases between them. CDR3 length: 12 amino acids. The CDR3 loop is CASSRGSGELFF. DNA of the CDR3: TGTGCCAGCAGCCGGGGTAGCGGGGAGCTGTTTTTT.

The V gene is TRBV29-1, the J gene TRBJ2-7; D is undetermined. CDR1 and CDR2 from the germline V gene are SQVTM and ANQGSEA. V lost 6 bases, J lost 0 bases, and 12 bases lay in between. This CDR3 contains 13 residues. The CDR3 bases are TGCAGCGTCTCAGGCCGGTCCTCCTACGAGCAGTACTTC. Protein sequence: CSVSGRSSYEQYF.

The V gene is TRBV9, the J gene TRBJ2-1, with 7 bases that match TRBD2. The CDR3 is 15 residues long. The trim removed 0 bases at V and 6 bases at J, leaving 6 bases unmatched. Germline lookup yields CDR1 SGDLS and CDR2 YYNGEE. The CDR3 DNA reads TGTGCCAGCAGCGTAGGGAATACGGGGGGCAATGAGCAGTTCTTC. Translating it yields CASSVGNTGGNEQFF. The full variable domain, completed using reference TRBV9 and TRBJ2-1, is DSGVTQTPKHLITATGQRVTLRCSPRSGDLSVYWYQQSLDQGLQFLIQYYNGEERAKGNILERFSAQQFPDLHSELNLSSLELGDSALYFCASSVGNTGGNEQFFGPGTRLTVL.

The V gene is TRBV29-1, the J gene TRBJ1-4; D is possibly TRBD1 (6 bases). The V end lost 6 bases, the J end lost 7 bases, and 15 bases lay between the germline ends. Germline V lookup: CDR1 SQVTM, CDR2 ANQGSEA. The length of the CDR3 is 13 residues. The CDR3 region has the DNA TGCAGCGTCCATGACAGGTTAAGTGAAAAACTGTTTTTT. Its translation is CSVHDRLSEKLFF.

The genes are TRBV6-5 and TRBJ1-4; 9 nucleotides agree with TRBD1. The J segment lost 7 bases and the V segment lost 6 bases, leaving 3 bases of the junction unmatched. The germline gives CDR1 MNHEY, CDR2 SVGAGI. The CDR3 totals 13 residues. This CDR3 is CASRLDRGEKLFF. The CDR3 DNA reads as TGTGCCAGCAGACTGGACAGGGGTGAAAAACTGTTTTTT.

V gene TRBV13 combines with J gene TRBJ2-7; a weak D match, TRBD1 (5 bases). The CDR3 is 17 residues long. Looked up from germline, CDR1 is PRHDT and CDR2 is FYEKMQ (reference sequence). The V end was cut by 5 bases, the J end by 0 bases, with 20 bases between. The CDR3 sequence is CASSNRLTATSSYEQYF. In DNA form, the CDR3 reads TGTGCCAGCAGCAACCGTCTGACAGCCACCAGCTCCTACGAGCAGTACTTC.

This chain uses TRBV6-4 with TRBJ2-3; TRBD2 is a possible D gene (5 bases). Trimming removed 1 base at V and 5 bases at J, with 7 bases between. The CDR3 contains 13 residues. Germline loops: CDR1 MRHNA, CDR2 SNTAGT. The CDR3, as DNA: TGTGCCAGCAGTGACTATGAGGGAGATACGCAGTATTTT. Translating it yields CASSDYEGDTQYF.

This clone was found many times. The genes are TRBV10-3 and TRBJ1-1; 7 bases are shared with TRBD1. CDR1 and CDR2 (germline): ENHRY, SYGVKD. V lost 6 bases to trimming and J lost 5 bases; unmatched junction nucleotides: 15. The CDR3 is 16 residues long. CDR3 DNA sequence: TGTGCCATCAGACTAGGGATTACAGGGGTGGGGACTGAAGCTTTCTTT. Protein sequence: CAIRLGITGVGTEAFF.

The chain links TRBV7-2 to TRBJ1-1, with 8 bases lining up with TRBD1. Looked up from germline, CDR1 is SGHTA and CDR2 is FQGNSA. The ends lost 5 bases at V and 0 bases at J; junction bases unmatched: 5. This CDR3 has 15 amino acids. The CDR3 protein is CASSTGQGLNTEAFF. The CDR3 DNA follows: TGTGCCAGCAGCACCGGACAGGGATTGAACACTGAAGCTTTCTTT.

This chain connects TRBV29-1 to TRBJ1-1; D call uncertain. The germline gives CDR1 SQVTM, CDR2 ANQGSEA. The CDR3 contains 11 residues. The germline V and J ends were trimmed by 8 bases and 5 bases, with 12 bases remaining between them. CDR3 protein: CSSGQETEAFF. Written as DNA, the CDR3 is TGCAGCTCTGGCCAGGAGACTGAAGCTTTCTTT.

With regard to this clone: A junction end diverges from the germline sequence, so it may reflect a read error. The chain combines TRBV29-1 with TRBJ2-7, with D perhaps matching TRBD1 (5 bases). The CDR3 loop spans 12 amino acids. Germline V lookup: CDR1 SQVTM, CDR2 ANQGSEA. For the CDR3, the DNA is TGCAGCGTAGCCGACAGCCGCTACGGGCAGTACTTC. Its translation is CSVADSRYGQYF.

This clone was recorded only once. J is TRBJ2-3 and V is TRBV23-1, with a possible D match to TRBD1 (5 bases). TRBV23-1 carries the ORF label, with uncertain function. With 2 bases removed from V and 1 base from J, the gap between germline ends came to 16 bases. The CDR3 contains 17 residues. The CDR3 DNA follows: TGCGCCAGCAGTCAAACAGCGCCCGACAGTCGCACAGATACGCAGTATTTT. The encoded protein is CASSQTAPDSRTDTQYF.

This clone was recorded only once. This chain links TRBV15 with TRBJ2-1, with D uncertain. The germline V gene has CDR1 LNHNV and CDR2 YYDKDF (reference sequence). The CDR3 loop spans 13 amino acids. The V and J ends lost 4 bases and 8 bases respectively, with 12 bases between them. CDR3 sequence reads: CATSTYSLDEQFF. The DNA for the CDR3 is TGTGCCACCAGCACCTATAGCTTGGATGAGCAGTTCTTC.

The J gene is TRBJ2-3, the V gene TRBV19; 8 bases match TRBD2. Germline CDR1 is LNHDA and CDR2 is SQIVND (reference sequence). The CDR3 is 16 amino acids. V lost 4 bases, J lost 2 bases, and 8 bases stayed unmatched. The CDR3 is CASSSGGTISTDTQYF. Written as DNA, the CDR3 is TGTGCCAGTAGTAGCGGGGGGACCATTTCCACAGATACGCAGTATTTT. The full variable domain, in which reference TRBV19 and TRBJ2-3 provide the parts outside the CDR3, is DGGITQSPKYLFRKEGQNVTLSCEQNLNHDAMYWYRQDPGQGLRLIYYSQIVNDFQKGDIAEGYSVSREKKESFPLTVTSAQKNPTAFYLCASSSGGTISTDTQYFGPGTRLTVL.

The CDR3 sequence: CASSLGTASNYGYTF. The CDR3 coding sequence is TGCGCCAGCAGCTTGGGGACAGCGAGTAACTATGGCTACACCTTC. The V and J genes are TRBV5-1 and TRBJ1-2, with a possible D match to TRBD1 (6 bases). There are 15 residues in the CDR3. Trimming took 0 bases from V and 1 from J, leaving 10 bases between them. Germline CDR1 is SGHRS and CDR2 is YFSETQ.

This clone was found a few times. This chain links TRBV10-3 with TRBJ2-3; 8 bases are shared with TRBD2. The CDR3 is made up of 15 amino acids. J was trimmed by 3 bases and V by 3 bases; bases with no gene match: 5. CDR1 ENHRY and CDR2 SYGVKD come from the germline V gene. The CDR3 loop reads CAISEGTSGTDTQYF. The CDR3 bases are TGTGCCATCAGTGAAGGGACTAGTGGAACAGATACGCAGTATTTT.

The gene calls are TRBV30 and TRBJ2-7, with 7 nucleotides matching TRBD2. This CDR3 comprises 14 residues. The germline gives CDR1 GTSNPN, CDR2 SVGIG (reference sequence). J lost 3 bases, V lost 0 bases, and 5 bases had no gene match. The CDR3 spells CAWSVTGGYYEQYF. The CDR3 nucleotides are TGTGCCTGGAGTGTCACGGGGGGATACTACGAGCAGTACTTC.

The chain carries TRBV30 and TRBJ2-3; either TRBD1 or TRBD2 may fit D (5 bases each). The V end was cut by 0 bases, the J end by 4 bases, with 8 bases between. Germline CDR1 reads GTSNPN; CDR2 reads SVGIG (reference sequence). The CDR3 has 13 amino acids. CDR3 coding DNA: TGTGCCTGGAGTGTTAGGGGAGCAGATACGCAGTATTTT. Translated: CAWSVRGADTQYF.

The V call is TRBV18, the J call TRBJ1-6; D perhaps matches TRBD1 (6 bases). Trimming shortened V by 6 bases and J by 7 bases, and 13 bases separated the two germline ends. This CDR3 spans 14 amino acids. The germline CDR1 and CDR2 sequences are KGHSH and LQKENI. The DNA of the CDR3 is TGTGCCAGCTCCAAAGGGGACACGAATTCACCCCTCCACTTT. Its translation is CASSKGDTNSPLHF.

The chain links TRBV30 to TRBJ1-6, with D maybe TRBD1 (5 bases). V lost 5 bases and J lost 10, with 12 bases in between. Germline V CDR1 and CDR2: GTSNPN, SVGIG (reference sequence). The CDR3 is 12 residues long. CDR3 protein: CAWLRAGSPLHF. CDR3 sequence (DNA): TGTGCCTGGCTCAGGGCTGGATCACCCCTCCACTTT.

This clone has more than one count but fewer than ten. This chain uses TRBV29-1 with TRBJ1-2; TRBD1 matches at 11 bases. The CDR3 has 14 residues. The germline CDR1 and CDR2 sequences are SQVTM and ANQGSEA. After removal of 3 bases from V and 4 bases from J, the junction contained 4 bases not matched to a gene. CDR3 region: CSVEDRGLGYGYTF. The CDR3 DNA sequence: TGCAGCGTTGAGGACAGGGGGCTCGGCTATGGCTACACCTTC. The full variable domain, completed using reference TRBV29-1 and TRBJ1-2, is SAVISQKPSRDICQRGTSLTIQCQVDSQVTMMFWYRQQPGQSLTLIATANQGSEATYESGFVIDKFPISRPNLTFSTLTVSNMSPEDSSIYLCSVEDRGLGYGYTFGSGTRLTVV.